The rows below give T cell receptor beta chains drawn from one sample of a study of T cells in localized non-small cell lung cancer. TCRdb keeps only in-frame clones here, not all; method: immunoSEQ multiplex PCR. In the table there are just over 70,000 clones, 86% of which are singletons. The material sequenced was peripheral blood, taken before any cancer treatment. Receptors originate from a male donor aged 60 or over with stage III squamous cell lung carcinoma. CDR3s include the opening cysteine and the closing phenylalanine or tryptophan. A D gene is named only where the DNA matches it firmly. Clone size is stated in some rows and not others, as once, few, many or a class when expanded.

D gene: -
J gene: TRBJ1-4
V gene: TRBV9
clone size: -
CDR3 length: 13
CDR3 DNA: TGTGCCAGCAGCCGGACACCGAGTGAAAAACTGTTTTTT
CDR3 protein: CASSRTPSEKLFF

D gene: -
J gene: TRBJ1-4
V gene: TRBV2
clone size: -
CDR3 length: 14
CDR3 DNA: TGTGCCAGCAGTGACAGCAAACCTAATGAAAAACTGTTTTTT
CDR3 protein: CASSDSKPNEKLFF

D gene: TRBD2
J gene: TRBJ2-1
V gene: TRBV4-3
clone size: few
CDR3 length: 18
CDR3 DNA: TGCGCCAGCAGCCAAGATCAAGCGGGGGGGCTGCCCTACAATGAGCAGTTCTTC
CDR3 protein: CASSQDQAGGLPYNEQFF

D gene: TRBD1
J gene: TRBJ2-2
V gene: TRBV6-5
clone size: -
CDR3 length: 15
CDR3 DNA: TGTGCCAGCAGTAGACAGGGGGCGAACACCGGGGAGCTGTTTTTT
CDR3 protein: CASSRQGANTGELFF

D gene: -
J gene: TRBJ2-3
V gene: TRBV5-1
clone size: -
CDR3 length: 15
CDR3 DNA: TGCGCCAGCAGCTTGACAGAGGCTCTCACAGATACGCAGTATTTT
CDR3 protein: CASSLTEALTDTQYF

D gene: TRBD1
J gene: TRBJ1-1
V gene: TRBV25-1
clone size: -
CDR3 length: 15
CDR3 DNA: TGTGCCAGCAGTGATCCTCAGGGGGCAAAAACTGAAGCTTTCTTT
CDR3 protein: CASSDPQGAKTEAFF

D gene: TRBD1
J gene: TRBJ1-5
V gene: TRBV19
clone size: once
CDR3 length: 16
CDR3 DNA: TGTGCCAGTAGTGCGTCCGGGACAGGGAAGTTACAGCCCCAGCATTTT
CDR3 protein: CASSASGTGKLQPQHF

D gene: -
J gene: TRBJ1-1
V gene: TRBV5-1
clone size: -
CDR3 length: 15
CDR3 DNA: TGCGCCAGCAGCAGTGGACCTTTAGGGTCTACTGAAGCTTTCTTT
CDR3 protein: CASSSGPLGSTEAFF

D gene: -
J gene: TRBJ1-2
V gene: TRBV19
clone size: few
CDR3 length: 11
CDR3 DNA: TGTGCCAGTAGTACGGTATATGGCTACACCTTC
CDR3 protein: CASSTVYGYTF

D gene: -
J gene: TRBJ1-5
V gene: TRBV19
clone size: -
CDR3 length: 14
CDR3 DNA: TGTGCCAGTGCACTTTTGAGCCCCAATCAGCCCCAGCATTTT
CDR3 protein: CASALLSPNQPQHF

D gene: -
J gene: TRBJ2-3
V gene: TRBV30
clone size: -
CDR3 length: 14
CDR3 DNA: TGTGCCTGGAGTGTCGGCGTACTCACAGATACGCAGTATTTT
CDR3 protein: CAWSVGVLTDTQYF

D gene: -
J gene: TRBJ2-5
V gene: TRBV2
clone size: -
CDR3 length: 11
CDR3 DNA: TGTGCCAGCAGCGGCGGGGAGACCCAGTACTTC
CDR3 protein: CASSGGETQYF

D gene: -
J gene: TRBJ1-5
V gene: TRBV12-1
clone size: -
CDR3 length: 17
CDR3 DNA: TGTGCCAGCAGCACCCGGGCGGGGGCAAAGAGCAATCAGCCCCAGCATTTT
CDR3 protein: CASSTRAGAKSNQPQHF

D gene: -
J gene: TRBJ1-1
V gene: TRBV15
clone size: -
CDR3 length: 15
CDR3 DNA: TGTGCCACCAGCAGAGACGCAAAGTCGAACACTGAAGCTTTCTTT
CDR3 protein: CATSRDAKSNTEAFF

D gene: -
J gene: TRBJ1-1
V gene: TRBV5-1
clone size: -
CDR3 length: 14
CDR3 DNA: TGCGCCAGCAGCTTGGTTGGGGGCGCGACTGAAGCTTTCTTT
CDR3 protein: CASSLVGGATEAFF

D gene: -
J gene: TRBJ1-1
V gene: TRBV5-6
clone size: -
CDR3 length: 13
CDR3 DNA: TGTGCCAGCAGCTTGGGTGGGGGGACTGAAGCTTTCTTT
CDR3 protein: CASSLGGGTEAFF

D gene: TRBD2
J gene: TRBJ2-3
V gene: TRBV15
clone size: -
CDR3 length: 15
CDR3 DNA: TGTGCCACCAGCACGGGGAGGGGACCCTCCAATACGCAGTATTTT
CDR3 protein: CATSTGRGPSNTQYF